Shown below are 32 T cell receptor beta chains from a single sample sequenced in a study of PD-L1 blockade in urothelial cancer. As to time point: peripheral blood 6 weeks after treatment start. Data came from immunoSEQ multiplex PCR; TCRdb stores just in-frame clones and leaves some out. The sample lists tens of thousands of clones; 86% were seen once. Sequencing was performed on PBMCs, taken around atezolizumab (anti-PD-L1) treatment. The receptors stem from a man aged 60 to 75 with urothelial cancer.

The DNA for the CDR3 is TGTGCCTGGACCACCGGGACAGGGGGCTACGAGCAGTACTTC. Translated: CAWTTGTGGYEQYF. This chain uses TRBV30 with TRBJ2-7; TRBD1 matches at 11 bases. The germline gives CDR1 GTSNPN, CDR2 SVGIG (reference sequence). J lost 3 bases, V lost 4 bases, and 5 bases had no gene match. This CDR3 is 14 amino acids long.

V and J are TRBV5-5 and TRBJ2-7, with D hard to call. Per germline, CDR1 SGHKS and CDR2 YYEKEE (reference sequence). Trimming cost V 2 bases and J 5 bases, with 14 bases left between them. This CDR3 is built from 14 residues. The CDR3 is CASSFEVKVDEQYF. For the CDR3, the DNA is TGTGCCAGCAGCTTCGAGGTCAAGGTCGACGAGCAGTACTTC.

V and J are TRBV28 and TRBJ1-2; D remains unclear. V was clipped by 2 bases and J by 4 bases, with 14 bases between them. The CDR3 extends over 15 amino acids. CDR1 MDHEN and CDR2 SYDVKM come from the germline V gene. In DNA, the CDR3 is TGTGCCAGCAGTTTAGTCAGGCCACCTCCCTATGGCTACACCTTC. This sequence encodes CASSLVRPPPYGYTF.

The gene calls are TRBV19 and TRBJ2-3, with 10 nucleotides matching TRBD2. Germline CDR1 and CDR2: LNHDA and SQIVND (reference sequence). This CDR3 has 15 residues. V lost 5 bases to trimming and J lost 4 bases; unmatched junction nucleotides: 6. The CDR3: CASSSLAGVADTQYF. In DNA, the CDR3 is TGTGCCAGTAGTTCCCTAGCGGGAGTTGCAGATACGCAGTATTTT.

The CDR3 sequence is CASSVGGLAGGGKDTQYF. The DNA of the CDR3 is TGTGCCAGCAGCGTAGGGGGACTAGCGGGAGGTGGTAAAGATACGCAGTATTTT. The chain employs TRBV9 and TRBJ2-3, with TRBD2 identical over 15 bases. CDR3 length: 18 residues. With V trimmed by 0 bases and J by 5 bases, 7 bases remained unmatched. CDR1 SGDLS and CDR2 YYNGEE come from the germline V gene.

The DNA for the CDR3 is TGTGCCAGCAGCCCTCCGACAGGCTTGATGGAGCAGTACTTC. Translated, it gives CASSPPTGLMEQYF. The chain links TRBV28 to TRBJ2-7, with TRBD1 as a possible D gene (6 bases). The CDR3 length is 14 residues. The germline gives CDR1 MDHEN, CDR2 SYDVKM. The V end lost 6 bases, the J end lost 7 bases, and 19 bases lay between the germline ends.

The V call is TRBV7-8, the J call TRBJ1-2, with TRBD1 matching over 9 bases. Germline V lookup: CDR1 SGHVS, CDR2 FQNEAQ. There are 14 residues in the CDR3. V was pared by 5 bases and J by 3 bases, with 4 bases of the junction left unmatched. The CDR3, as DNA: TGTGCCAGCAGCCCACAGGGGGCATACTATGGCTACACCTTC. Its protein product is CASSPQGAYYGYTF.

This chain connects TRBV18 to TRBJ2-3; D is uncertain. This CDR3 contains 15 residues. V was shortened by 6 bases and J by 2 bases, with 15 bases between the two germline ends. Germline CDR1 and CDR2: KGHSH and LQKENI. This CDR3 reads CASSLPPVDTDTQYF. CDR3 bases: TGTGCCAGCTCTCTCCCACCGGTTGACACAGATACGCAGTATTTT. The whole variable domain, remainder taken from reference TRBV18 and TRBJ2-3, is NAGVMQNPRHLVRRRGQEARLRCSPMKGHSHVYWYRQLPEEGLKFMVYLQKENIIDESGMPKERFSAEFPKEGPSILRIQQVVRGDSAAYFCASSLPPVDTDTQYFGPGTRLTVL.

J is TRBJ1-1 and V is TRBV25-1, with 7 bases lining up with TRBD1. CDR1 and CDR2 (germline): MGHDK, SYGVNS. This CDR3 comprises 13 residues. The V segment lost 5 bases and the J segment 4 bases; nucleotides outside the gene matches: 4. This chain's CDR3 is CASSQRQGTEAFF. The DNA of the CDR3 is TGTGCCAGCAGTCAAAGACAGGGCACTGAAGCTTTCTTT.

This clone was observed a single time. CDR3 sequence (DNA): TGTGCCAGCAGCTCAAAAAGGGACAGGGGGAACTATGGCTACACCTTC. The encoded protein is CASSSKRDRGNYGYTF. V and J are TRBV5-4 and TRBJ1-2; the match to TRBD1 covers 11 bases. The germline V gene encodes CDR1 SGHNT and CDR2 YYREEE (reference sequence). The ends lost 3 bases at V and 2 bases at J; junction bases unmatched: 6. CDR3 length equals 16 residues.

The chain recombines TRBV6-5 with TRBJ2-1; 11 bases match TRBD1. This CDR3 is 15 amino acids long. J was trimmed by 8 bases and V by 6 bases; bases with no gene match: 9. Germline assignment: CDR1 MNHEY and CDR2 SVGAGI. The CDR3 loop is CASSRGGQGGYEQFF. The CDR3, as DNA: TGTGCCAGCAGCCGGGGGGGACAGGGGGGGTATGAGCAGTTCTTC.

CDR3 residues: CSAGTMNTEAFF. The CDR3 nucleotides read TGCAGCGCTGGGACAATGAACACTGAAGCTTTCTTT. The rearrangement uses TRBV29-1 and TRBJ1-1; possibly TRBD1 for D (6 bases). In germline, CDR1 is SQVTM, CDR2 ANQGSEA. The CDR3 loop spans 12 amino acids. Trimming stripped 7 bases from V and 0 bases from J, with 9 bases between. The full variable domain, in which reference TRBV29-1 and TRBJ1-1 provide the parts outside the CDR3, is SAVISQKPSRDICQRGTSLTIQCQVDSQVTMMFWYRQQPGQSLTLIATANQGSEATYESGFVIDKFPISRPNLTFSTLTVSNMSPEDSSIYLCSAGTMNTEAFFGQGTRLTVV.

The DNA for the CDR3 is TGCGCCAGCAGCTTGGATGGGCAGGGATGGACTGGGGCCAACGTCCTGACTTTC. Encoded protein: CASSLDGQGWTGANVLTF. The chain employs TRBV5-1 and TRBJ2-6; D may be TRBD1 (5 bases). The length of the CDR3 is 18 residues. Deletions cut 0 bases from V and 2 bases from J, with 15 bases between. The V gene's germline CDR1 is SGHRS and CDR2 YFSETQ.

The gene calls are TRBV6-5 and TRBJ1-5; TRBD1 agrees at 9 bases. CDR1 and CDR2 from the germline V gene are MNHEY and SVGAGI. Trimming took 6 bases from V and 6 from J; bases not matched to a gene: 9. The CDR3 has 15 residues. The CDR3 nucleotides are TGTGCCAGCAGACCAACAGGGGGCTTGAGTCAGCCCCAGCATTTT. This translates into CASRPTGGLSQPQHF.

The rearrangement uses TRBV7-8 and TRBJ2-1, with 8 bases matching TRBD2. CDR1 is SGHVS and CDR2 is FQNEAQ in the germline V gene. The CDR3 totals 15 residues. V shed 3 bases and J 5 bases; nucleotides not matched to a gene: 6. CDR3 sequence (DNA): TGTGCCAGCAGCTTCCGCGGGGGGCCGCACAATGAGCAGTTCTTC. It encodes CASSFRGGPHNEQFF.

The chain couples TRBV6-5 to TRBJ2-1; TRBD1 agrees at 9 bases. In germline, CDR1 is MNHEY, CDR2 SVGAGI. V lost 1 base, J lost 0 bases, and 1 base stayed unmatched. This CDR3 contains 16 residues. In DNA form, the CDR3 reads TGTGCCAGCAGTTACTGGGGACAGGGCTCCTACAATGAGCAGTTCTTC. Translating it yields CASSYWGQGSYNEQFF.

The chain combines TRBV7-2 with TRBJ2-2, with TRBD1 matching 7 bases. CDR1 and CDR2 from the germline V gene are SGHTA and FQGNSA. J gave up 4 bases and V 4 bases, and 6 bases lay outside the gene matches. There are 15 residues in the CDR3. The CDR3 nucleotides are TGTGCCAGCAGCTCGGACAGGCGTAGCACCGGGGAGCTGTTTTTT. It translates to CASSSDRRSTGELFF.

The chain couples TRBV9 to TRBJ1-4; D might be TRBD1 (6 bases). The V end was cut by 4 bases, the J end by 3 bases, with 10 bases between. The CDR3 extends over 14 amino acids. The germline CDR1 and CDR2 sequences are SGDLS and YYNGEE. In nucleotides, the CDR3 is TGTGCCAGCAGCCCTCGGACAGCTAATGAAAAACTGTTTTTT. This gives the protein CASSPRTANEKLFF.

V gene TRBV27 combines with J gene TRBJ1-1, with TRBD1 identical over 7 bases. The CDR3 spans 14 residues. From germline, CDR1 is MNHEY and CDR2 SMNVEV (reference sequence). V dropped 9 bases and J dropped 1; count of bases not matched to a gene: 8. CDR3 DNA sequence: TGTGCCAGTGGCCCGGGACAGCCGAACACTGAAGCTTTCTTT. As protein: CASGPGQPNTEAFF.

V and J are TRBV7-9 and TRBJ2-7, with 9 bases matching TRBD1. CDR1 is SEHNR, CDR2 FQNEAQ, per germline (reference sequence). Trimming took 5 bases from V and 2 from J; bases not matched to a gene: 7. CDR3 length: 15 residues. The DNA of the CDR3 is TGTGCCAGCAGCACTTGGGGACAGGGACCCTACGAGCAGTACTTC. Translated: CASSTWGQGPYEQYF.

This clone occurred once. At one of its ends the junction is not consistent with the germline gene, which may arise from a read error. The chain joins TRBV7-2 to TRBJ2-3; D remains unclear. This CDR3 region has 13 residues. Per germline, CDR1 SGHTA and CDR2 FQGNSA. CDR3 DNA: TGTGCCGGCAGCTTAACCACCGGTGCTGCGCAGTATTTT. It encodes CAGSLTTGAAQYF.

The V and J genes are TRBV5-1 and TRBJ2-1; TRBD1 matches 10 bases. The V gene end was trimmed by 3 bases and the J gene end by 5 bases; junction bases not matched to a gene: 8. The germline V gene encodes CDR1 SGHRS and CDR2 YFSETQ. The CDR3 consists of 16 residues. The CDR3 DNA follows: TGCGCCAGCAGCTGGGAATTCGGGACAGGGGACAATGAGCAGTTCTTC. Protein: CASSWEFGTGDNEQFF.

The chain uses TRBV4-2 and TRBJ2-1; D is unresolved. Germline CDR1 LGHNA, CDR2 YNFKEQ. The CDR3 is made up of 15 amino acids. Between the trimmed V and J ends, which lost 0 bases and 3 bases, there was a span of 9 bases. The CDR3 loop is CASSQDRRLYNEQFF. CDR3 DNA: TGTGCCAGCAGCCAAGACCGGCGGCTCTACAATGAGCAGTTCTTC.

The chain carries TRBV4-2 and TRBJ2-7; no clear D. Trimming took 0 bases from V and 3 from J, leaving 6 bases between them. The CDR3 loop spans 13 amino acids. Germline V gene lookup returns CDR1 LGHNA and CDR2 YNFKEQ. CDR3 amino acids: CASSQEPGYEQYF. CDR3 coding DNA: TGTGCCAGCAGCCAAGAACCAGGCTACGAGCAGTACTTC.

This clone was detected once. CDR3 DNA: TGTGCCAGCAGCGCGCGGGGGAGCTCCTACAATGAGCAGTTCTTC. Amino acid sequence: CASSARGSSYNEQFF. The rearrangement joins TRBV5-4 to TRBJ2-1; the match to TRBD2 covers 7 bases. Unmatched junction bases numbered 4, after V lost 4 bases and J lost 0 bases. From germline, CDR1 is SGHNT and CDR2 YYREEE (reference sequence). This CDR3 has 15 residues.

The sample holds a few counts of this clone. The chain is built from TRBV29-1 and TRBJ1-5; 7 bases are shared with TRBD1. The V gene's germline CDR1 is SQVTM and CDR2 ANQGSEA. The CDR3 runs to 14 residues. The V and J ends lost 6 bases and 4 bases, in that order; junction bases with no gene match: 9. The CDR3 sequence is CSVKEGAGNQPQHF. CDR3 DNA: TGCAGCGTAAAGGAGGGGGCTGGAAATCAGCCCCAGCATTTT.

The V and J genes are TRBV28 and TRBJ1-5, with TRBD1 identical over 7 bases. Germline V gives CDR1 MDHEN, CDR2 SYDVKM. Trimming at V came to 4 bases and at J to 5 bases, leaving 8 bases not matched to a gene. The CDR3 runs 15 residues. The CDR3 sequence: CASSSDRVKDQPQHF. In DNA, the CDR3 is TGTGCCAGCAGTTCTGACAGGGTTAAGGATCAGCCCCAGCATTTT.

The chain is built from TRBV29-1 and TRBJ2-1, with 12 bases that match TRBD2. This CDR3 comprises 17 residues. Looked up from germline, CDR1 is SQVTM and CDR2 is ANQGSEA. V shed 6 bases and J 5 bases; nucleotides not matched to a gene: 14. In DNA form, the CDR3 reads TGCAGCGTCGAAACACCTAGCGGGGGGGCCTCAAACAATGAGCAGTTCTTC. This gives the protein CSVETPSGGASNNEQFF.

This sequence joins TRBV5-1 and TRBJ2-1; D is perhaps TRBD2 (5 bases). CDR1 and CDR2 (germline): SGHRS, YFSETQ. V lost 0 bases to trimming and J lost 3 bases, with 10 bases between them. The CDR3 has 15 residues. CDR3 in DNA: TGCGCCAGCAGCTTGGTCCCTAGCAACTACAATGAGCAGTTCTTC. This encodes CASSLVPSNYNEQFF.

V gene TRBV4-1 combines with J gene TRBJ1-1; 8 nucleotides line up with TRBD1. V lost 4 bases to trimming and J lost 0 bases; unmatched junction nucleotides: 7. Germline V gene data show CDR1 as MGHRA and CDR2 as YSYEKL. This CDR3 has 16 amino acids. CDR3 coding DNA: TGCGCCAGCAGCCGCCCGGGACAGGAGATGAACACTGAAGCTTTCTTT. Protein product: CASSRPGQEMNTEAFF.

V gene TRBV10-3 combines with J gene TRBJ2-1; the D gene is possibly TRBD1 (7 bases). The CDR3 has 16 residues. The germline V gene encodes CDR1 ENHRY and CDR2 SYGVKD. V was pared by 5 bases and J by 3 bases, with 17 bases between. CDR3 sequence (DNA): TGTGCCATCAGTCCCTCAGGGGGGAAGCACTACAATGAGCAGTTCTTC. It translates to CAISPSGGKHYNEQFF.

The chain has TRBV2 and TRBJ2-3; 8 bases align to TRBD1. The CDR3 runs 14 residues. V gave up 3 bases and J gave up 5 bases; unmatched junction bases: 4. Germline V gene lookup returns CDR1 SNHLY and CDR2 FYNNEI. CDR3 in DNA: TGTGCCAGCAGTGACAGGGGGCCTGGAGATACGCAGTATTTT. This translates into CASSDRGPGDTQYF.